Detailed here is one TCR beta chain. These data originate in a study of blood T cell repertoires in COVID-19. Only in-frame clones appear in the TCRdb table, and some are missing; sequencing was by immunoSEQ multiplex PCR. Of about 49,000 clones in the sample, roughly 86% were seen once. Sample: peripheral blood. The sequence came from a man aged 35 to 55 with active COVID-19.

The CDR3 loop reads CATSGGTGGTEAFF. The DNA of the CDR3 is TGTGCCACCAGTGGGGGGACAGGGGGCACTGAAGCTTTCTTT. V is TRBV24-1 and J is TRBJ1-1, with 11 bases identical to TRBD1. V shed 5 bases and J 4 bases; nucleotides not matched to a gene: 2. The CDR3 is 14 residues long. The germline CDR1 and CDR2 sequences are KGHDR and SFDVKD.